The rows below give T cell receptor beta chains drawn from one sample of a study of siplizumab effects on memory and regulatory T cells. The repertoire was sequenced with immunoSEQ multiplex PCR; TCRdb's copy has only in-frame clones and lacks some. The data hold about 110,000 clones, with 80% to 95% observed a single time. Sequencing used CD4+ T cells sorted from blood. These receptors originate from a human donor in good health. Both conserved end residues are part of each CDR3. D genes are given only for firm matches. Clone size, where shown, is once, few, many, or a class for clones that have expanded.

j_gene: TRBJ1-1
d_gene: .
abundance: .
v_gene: TRBV5-1
CDR3aa: CASKRTVEAFF
CDR3nt: TGCGCCAGCAAGCGGACAGTTGAAGCTTTCTTT

j_gene: TRBJ2-7
d_gene: TRBD2
abundance: .
v_gene: TRBV13
CDR3aa: CASSPGLAPSRGEQYF
CDR3nt: TGTGCCAGCAGTCCCGGACTAGCGCCAAGCCGGGGCGAGCAGTACTTC

j_gene: TRBJ2-5
d_gene: TRBD2
abundance: .
v_gene: TRBV7-9
CDR3aa: CASSLTGLAGDLETQYF
CDR3nt: TGTGCCAGCAGCTTAACCGGACTAGCGGGAGATCTAGAGACCCAGTACTTC

j_gene: TRBJ2-3
d_gene: .
abundance: .
v_gene: TRBV11-2
CDR3aa: CASRSSGVGDTQYF
CDR3nt: TGTGCCAGCAGGTCGTCGGGGGTCGGAGATACGCAGTATTTT

j_gene: TRBJ1-5
d_gene: .
abundance: .
v_gene: TRBV10-3
CDR3aa: CAISSQLDQPQHF
CDR3nt: TGTGCCATCAGTTCTCAGCTCGATCAGCCCCAGCATTTT

j_gene: TRBJ1-2
d_gene: TRBD1
abundance: .
v_gene: TRBV5-1
CDR3aa: CASSPGTGYGYTF
CDR3nt: TGCGCCAGCAGCCCCGGGACAGGCTATGGCTACACCTTC

j_gene: TRBJ1-5
d_gene: .
abundance: .
v_gene: TRBV4-1
CDR3aa: CASSQRGVSNQPQHF
CDR3nt: TGCGCCAGCAGCCAGAGGGGAGTGAGCAATCAGCCCCAGCATTTT

j_gene: TRBJ2-7
d_gene: .
abundance: .
v_gene: TRBV5-1
CDR3aa: CASSLVAIPYEQYF
CDR3nt: TGCGCCAGCAGCTTGGTAGCCATCCCCTACGAGCAGTACTTC

j_gene: TRBJ2-3
d_gene: TRBD1
abundance: .
v_gene: TRBV19
CDR3aa: CASSIAPGGDTQYF
CDR3nt: TGTGCCAGTAGTATAGCCCCAGGGGGAGATACGCAGTATTTT

j_gene: TRBJ1-1
d_gene: .
abundance: .
v_gene: TRBV7-9
CDR3aa: CASSPPNWNAFF
CDR3nt: TGTGCCAGCAGCCCTCCAAATTGGAACGCTTTCTTT

j_gene: TRBJ1-2
d_gene: .
abundance: .
v_gene: TRBV2
CDR3aa: CASSAGPPNYGYTF
CDR3nt: TGTGCCAGCAGTGCGGGCCCTCCTAACTATGGCTACACCTTC

j_gene: TRBJ2-5
d_gene: TRBD1
abundance: .
v_gene: TRBV5-1
CDR3aa: CASGTGTAAVETQYF
CDR3nt: TGCGCCAGCGGTACCGGGACAGCGGCCGTTGAGACCCAGTACTTC

j_gene: TRBJ2-7
d_gene: .
abundance: .
v_gene: TRBV2
CDR3aa: CAGRRGYEQYF
CDR3nt: TGTGCCGGCCGTCGGGGCTACGAGCAGTACTTC

j_gene: TRBJ2-2
d_gene: .
abundance: few
v_gene: TRBV19
CDR3aa: CASTDLNTGELFF
CDR3nt: TGTGCCAGTACCGACCTGAACACCGGGGAGCTGTTTTTT

j_gene: TRBJ2-7
d_gene: TRBD2
abundance: .
v_gene: TRBV28
CDR3aa: CAILAGNSYEQYF
CDR3nt: TGTGCCATCCTAGCGGGCAACTCCTACGAGCAGTACTTC

j_gene: TRBJ2-7
d_gene: .
abundance: .
v_gene: TRBV29-1
CDR3aa: CSVVGVTYEQYF
CDR3nt: TGCAGCGTCGTCGGGGTCACCTACGAGCAGTACTTC

j_gene: TRBJ2-7
d_gene: TRBD2
abundance: .
v_gene: TRBV7-2
CDR3aa: CASSLLRGGSYEQYF
CDR3nt: TGTGCCAGCAGCTTACTCCGCGGGGGTTCCTACGAGCAGTACTTC

j_gene: TRBJ1-4
d_gene: TRBD1
abundance: few
v_gene: TRBV11-2
CDR3aa: CASSTRTGGDFSEKLFF
CDR3nt: TGTGCCAGCAGCACGAGGACAGGGGGCGACTTTTCTGAAAAACTGTTTTTT

j_gene: TRBJ2-1
d_gene: TRBD2
abundance: .
v_gene: TRBV15
CDR3aa: CATSDREVSYNEQFF
CDR3nt: TGTGCCACCAGCGACCGGGAGGTCTCCTACAATGAGCAGTTCTTC

j_gene: TRBJ2-6
d_gene: .
abundance: .
v_gene: TRBV20-1
CDR3aa: CSANGANVLTF
CDR3nt: TGCAGTGCTAATGGGGCCAACGTCCTGACTTTC

j_gene: TRBJ1-1
d_gene: TRBD1
abundance: .
v_gene: TRBV5-4
CDR3aa: CASSFLGQGEAFF
CDR3nt: TGTGCCAGCAGCTTTTTGGGACAGGGAGAAGCTTTCTTT

j_gene: TRBJ1-5
d_gene: .
abundance: .
v_gene: TRBV2
CDR3aa: CASNRGIGNGQPQHF
CDR3nt: TGTGCCAGCAACCGGGGGATAGGAAACGGGCAGCCCCAGCATTTT

j_gene: TRBJ1-4
d_gene: .
abundance: .
v_gene: TRBV6-5
CDR3aa: CASSYLQGREKLFF
CDR3nt: TGTGCCAGCAGTTATTTACAGGGTAGAGAAAAACTGTTTTTT

j_gene: TRBJ2-1
d_gene: .
abundance: .
v_gene: TRBV4-1
CDR3aa: CASSQEGNSRAGYNEQFF
CDR3nt: TGCGCCAGCAGCCAAGAAGGAAACTCACGGGCGGGGTACAATGAGCAGTTCTTC

j_gene: TRBJ1-5
d_gene: .
abundance: once
v_gene: TRBV30
CDR3aa: CAWSLQLNQPQHF
CDR3nt: TGTGCCTGGAGTCTGCAGCTCAATCAGCCCCAGCATTTT

j_gene: TRBJ2-3
d_gene: .
abundance: .
v_gene: TRBV6-5
CDR3aa: CASSRGSATDTQYF
CDR3nt: TGTGCCAGCAGCCGGGGGTCCGCCACAGATACGCAGTATTTT

j_gene: TRBJ1-1
d_gene: TRBD1
abundance: .
v_gene: TRBV7-9
CDR3aa: CASSLQGGVNTEAFF
CDR3nt: TGTGCCAGCAGCTTACAAGGGGGCGTGAACACTGAAGCTTTCTTT

j_gene: TRBJ2-5
d_gene: .
abundance: few
v_gene: TRBV4-2
CDR3aa: CASSLAGRAGTQETQYF
CDR3nt: TGTGCCAGCAGCTTAGCCGGGCGAGCGGGTACACAAGAGACCCAGTACTTC

j_gene: TRBJ1-1
d_gene: TRBD1
abundance: once
v_gene: TRBV5-4
CDR3aa: CASSYGTGLNLEAFF
CDR3nt: TGTGCCAGCAGCTACGGGACAGGCCTAAACCTTGAAGCTTTCTTT

j_gene: TRBJ2-3
d_gene: TRBD2
abundance: .
v_gene: TRBV6-1
CDR3aa: CASSGRLAGGTDTQYF
CDR3nt: TGTGCCAGCAGTGGCCGACTAGCGGGCGGCACAGATACGCAGTATTTT

j_gene: TRBJ1-1
d_gene: .
abundance: .
v_gene: TRBV10-2
CDR3aa: CASSGPLGRGAFF
CDR3nt: TGCGCCAGCAGTGGCCCCTTGGGGAGGGGAGCTTTCTTT

j_gene: TRBJ2-1
d_gene: .
abundance: .
v_gene: TRBV5-4
CDR3aa: CASSLWTVNNEQFF
CDR3nt: TGTGCCAGCAGCTTGTGGACGGTGAACAATGAGCAGTTCTTC

j_gene: TRBJ1-5
d_gene: .
abundance: few
v_gene: TRBV15
CDR3aa: CATSSQGGEPQHF
CDR3nt: TGTGCCACCAGCAGTCAGGGTGGAGAGCCCCAGCATTTT

j_gene: TRBJ2-5
d_gene: .
abundance: .
v_gene: TRBV5-1
CDR3aa: CASSLNQVLETQYF
CDR3nt: TGCGCCAGCAGCCTCAACCAGGTACTAGAGACCCAGTACTTC

j_gene: TRBJ2-3
d_gene: .
abundance: .
v_gene: TRBV5-1
CDR3aa: CASSPPHDGLKDTQYF
CDR3nt: TGCGCCAGCAGCCCACCCCATGACGGGTTAAAAGATACGCAGTATTTT

j_gene: TRBJ1-6
d_gene: TRBD1
abundance: .
v_gene: TRBV11-2
CDR3aa: CASSPQGAALHF
CDR3nt: TGTGCCAGCAGCCCACAGGGGGCAGCCCTCCACTTT

j_gene: TRBJ1-1
d_gene: TRBD1
abundance: .
v_gene: TRBV7-9
CDR3aa: CASSLQTGNAFF
CDR3nt: TGTGCCAGCAGCCTCCAGACAGGGAATGCTTTCTTT

j_gene: TRBJ2-3
d_gene: .
abundance: .
v_gene: TRBV9
CDR3aa: CASSVPPGTQYF
CDR3nt: TGTGCCAGCAGCGTCCCCCCTGGGACGCAGTATTTT

j_gene: TRBJ2-6
d_gene: .
abundance: once
v_gene: TRBV6-6
CDR3aa: CASRGSGANVLTF
CDR3nt: TGTGCCAGCAGGGGCTCTGGGGCCAACGTCCTGACTTTC

j_gene: TRBJ2-7
d_gene: TRBD1
abundance: .
v_gene: TRBV19
CDR3aa: CASSMDRGRSVYEQYF
CDR3nt: TGTGCCAGTAGTATGGACAGGGGGCGTTCAGTCTACGAGCAGTACTTC

j_gene: TRBJ1-2
d_gene: .
abundance: .
v_gene: TRBV4-1
CDR3aa: CASSPDLGGIGYTF
CDR3nt: TGCGCCAGCAGCCCGGACCTCGGGGGTATTGGCTACACCTTC

j_gene: TRBJ1-4
d_gene: .
abundance: .
v_gene: TRBV28
CDR3aa: CASSFGTQGQRAFNEKLFF
CDR3nt: TGTGCCAGCAGTTTTGGAACCCAGGGTCAGCGCGCCTTTAATGAAAAACTGTTTTTT

j_gene: TRBJ1-2
d_gene: .
abundance: .
v_gene: TRBV4-1
CDR3aa: CASSPMDSSNYGYTF
CDR3nt: TGCGCCAGCAGCCCGATGGACAGTTCTAACTATGGCTACACCTTC

j_gene: TRBJ1-1
d_gene: .
abundance: .
v_gene: TRBV5-3
CDR3aa: CARSLVHGANTEAFF
CDR3nt: TGTGCCAGAAGCTTGGTGCATGGAGCGAACACTGAAGCTTTCTTT

j_gene: TRBJ1-2
d_gene: .
abundance: .
v_gene: TRBV25-1
CDR3aa: CASSDRESNYGYTF
CDR3nt: TGTGCCAGCAGTGATCGGGAATCTAACTATGGCTACACCTTC

j_gene: TRBJ2-7
d_gene: .
abundance: .
v_gene: TRBV5-1
CDR3aa: CASSTRSSYEQYF
CDR3nt: TGCGCCAGCTCAACGCGGTCCTCCTACGAGCAGTACTTC

j_gene: TRBJ1-6
d_gene: .
abundance: .
v_gene: TRBV2
CDR3aa: CASNKGQTYSPLHF
CDR3nt: TGTGCCAGCAACAAAGGGCAGACGTATTCACCCCTCCACTTT

j_gene: TRBJ2-1
d_gene: .
abundance: few
v_gene: TRBV7-3
CDR3aa: CASSRGQGHEQFF
CDR3nt: TGTGCCAGCAGCCGAGGCCAGGGCCATGAGCAGTTCTTC

j_gene: TRBJ2-5
d_gene: .
abundance: .
v_gene: TRBV5-1
CDR3aa: CASSSLGGSGETQYF
CDR3nt: TGCGCCAGCAGCTCCCTTGGAGGGAGCGGGGAGACCCAGTACTTC

j_gene: TRBJ1-5
d_gene: .
abundance: .
v_gene: TRBV6-6
CDR3aa: CASSYSASPNQPQHF
CDR3nt: TGTGCCAGCAGTTACTCGGCATCTCCCAATCAGCCCCAGCATTTT

j_gene: TRBJ2-5
d_gene: .
abundance: .
v_gene: TRBV7-7
CDR3aa: CASSDLGGRGTQYF
CDR3nt: TGTGCCAGCAGCGACCTAGGGGGGCGCGGGACCCAGTACTTC

j_gene: TRBJ2-2
d_gene: TRBD2
abundance: .
v_gene: TRBV10-3
CDR3aa: CAISVVVTSGGTGELFF
CDR3nt: TGTGCCATCAGTGTAGTAGTGACTAGCGGGGGCACCGGGGAGCTGTTTTTT

j_gene: TRBJ2-1
d_gene: .
abundance: once
v_gene: TRBV5-6
CDR3aa: CASSLMGADEQFF
CDR3nt: TGTGCCAGCAGCTTGATGGGGGCTGATGAGCAGTTCTTC

j_gene: TRBJ1-3
d_gene: .
abundance: .
v_gene: TRBV18
CDR3aa: CASSHTGQGPGNTIYF
CDR3nt: TGTGCCAGCTCTCATACCGGCCAGGGTCCTGGAAACACCATATATTTT

j_gene: TRBJ2-1
d_gene: .
abundance: .
v_gene: TRBV7-9
CDR3aa: CASSFINPYNEQFF
CDR3nt: TGTGCCAGCAGCTTTATCAACCCCTACAATGAGCAGTTCTTC

j_gene: TRBJ2-7
d_gene: TRBD2
abundance: .
v_gene: TRBV27
CDR3aa: CASTSREVGYEQYF
CDR3nt: TGTGCCAGCACCTCGCGGGAGGTAGGGTACGAGCAGTACTTC

j_gene: TRBJ1-1
d_gene: .
abundance: .
v_gene: TRBV7-2
CDR3aa: CASSLVIYRMNTEAFF
CDR3nt: TGTGCCAGCAGCTTAGTCATATACAGAATGAACACTGAAGCTTTCTTT

j_gene: TRBJ2-1
d_gene: TRBD2
abundance: .
v_gene: TRBV18
CDR3aa: CASSPRGLAGFYNEQFF
CDR3nt: TGTGCCAGCTCACCACGGGGACTAGCGGGGTTTTACAATGAGCAGTTCTTC